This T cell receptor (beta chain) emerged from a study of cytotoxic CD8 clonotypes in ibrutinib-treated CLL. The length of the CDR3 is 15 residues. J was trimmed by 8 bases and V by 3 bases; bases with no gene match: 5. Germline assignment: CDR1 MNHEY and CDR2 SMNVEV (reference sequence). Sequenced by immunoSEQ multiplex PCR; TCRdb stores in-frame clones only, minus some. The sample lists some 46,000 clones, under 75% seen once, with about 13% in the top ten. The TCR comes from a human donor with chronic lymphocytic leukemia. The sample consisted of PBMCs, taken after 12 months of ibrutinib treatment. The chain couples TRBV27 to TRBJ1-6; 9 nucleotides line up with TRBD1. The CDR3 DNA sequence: TGTGCCAGCAGTTTCGGACAGGGGAACGATTCACCCCTCCACTTT. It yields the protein CASSFGQGNDSPLHF.